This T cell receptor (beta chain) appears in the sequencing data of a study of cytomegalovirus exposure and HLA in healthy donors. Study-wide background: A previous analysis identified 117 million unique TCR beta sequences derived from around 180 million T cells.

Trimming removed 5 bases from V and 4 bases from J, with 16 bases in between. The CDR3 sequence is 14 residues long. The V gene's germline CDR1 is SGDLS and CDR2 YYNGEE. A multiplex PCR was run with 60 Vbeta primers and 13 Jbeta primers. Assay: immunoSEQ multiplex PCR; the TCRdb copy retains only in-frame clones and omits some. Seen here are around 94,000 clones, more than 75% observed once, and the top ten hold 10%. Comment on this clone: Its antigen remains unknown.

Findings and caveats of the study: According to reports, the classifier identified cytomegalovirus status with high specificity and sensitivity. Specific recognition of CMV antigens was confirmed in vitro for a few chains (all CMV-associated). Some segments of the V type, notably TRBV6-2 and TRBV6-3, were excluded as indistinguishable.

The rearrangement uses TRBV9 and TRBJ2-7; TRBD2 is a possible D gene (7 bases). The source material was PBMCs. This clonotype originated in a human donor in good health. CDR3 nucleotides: TGTGCCAGCAGTGGGGGGGCCCGGGGTTACGAGCAGTACTTC. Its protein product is CASSGGARGYEQYF.